This TCR beta chain originates from a study of breast tumors, draining lymph nodes, adjacent tissues (TCRdb year 2016). Background for the entire study: The study compared TCR beta repertoires across tumor, adjacent nontumor tissue and axillary lymph nodes from breast cancer patients. The study aimed to assess the relationships and possible T-cell exchange between tumor, surrounding tissue and draining lymph node repertoires in human breast cancer. The paper as a whole reports these results and caveats: The study presented the conclusion that tumor T cells originate in lymph nodes as consistent with a hypothesis, not as something directly demonstrated. The similarity between tumor and nontumor tissue repertoires was significantly greater in luminal-like breast cancer than in basal-like breast cancer. The data were considered consistent with most tumor T cells being derived from the lymph node and subsequently expanding within tumor tissue. T-cell repertoire diversity in tumors was found to be lower than in lymph nodes but higher than in nontumor tissue, and preferential V and J gene usage was observed.

The axillary draining lymph nodes of breast cancer patients were the source of the lymph node samples. Trimming costs V 7 bases and J 6 bases, and their ends lie 5 bases apart. Measured from the cysteine to the phenylalanine, the CDR3 is 10 residues long. CDR3 DNA is the only sequence kept; it has 30 bases, read in frame from the first base. CDR1 SGDLS and CDR2 YYNGEE were looked up in the germline V gene. Sequencing took place on an Illumina HiSeq 2000. Multiplex PCR amplification was used to generate the TCR beta chain libraries. High-throughput sequencing was used to analyze the amplified TCR beta chain products. TCRdb's own reprocessing of the public reads used fastp at Q25 and MiXCR and kept productive beta chains. All rows with the same CDR3 protein become a single entry with the most common DNA and genes. Recorded for this sample are 130,000 or so distinct CDR3 sequences; approximately 22% of them occurred a single time. 2.2% of the sample rests with the top ten.

This clonotype was found many times. What this receptor recognizes is not known. No base-level quality is on record; no much larger clone is a single base apart. The sample taken for sequencing was axillary lymph node tissue. This sequence uses TRBV9 and TRBJ2-1; the D gene is not confidently resolved. The receptor was derived from a female donor with breast cancer. Some clones in this sample may be carry-over from other donors' samples. CDR3 protein: CASGSNEQFF. The DNA sequence is as follows: TGTGCCAGCGGGTCCAATGAGCAGTTCTTC. The variable domain in full, with residues beyond the CDR3 obtained from the reference TRBV9 and TRBJ2-1 genes, is DSGVTQTPKHLITATGQRVTLRCSPRSGDLSVYWYQQSLDQGLQFLIQYYNGEERAKGNILERFSAQQFPDLHSELNLSSLELGDSALYFCASGSNEQFFGPGTRLTVL.